This TCR beta chain was captured in a study of monozygotic twins with inflammatory bowel disease (dated by TCRdb to about 2019). With regard to the full study: The full study comprised some 30 monozygotic twin pairs: nine German pairs (four IBD-concordant, five IBD-discordant) and 19 IBD-discordant Danish pairs. Within discordant pairs, disease-associated traits were sought mainly by comparing IBD patients with their genetically identical healthy co-twins. Each individual had, on average, about 151 000 unique TCRalpha sequences and 181 000 unique TCRbeta sequences available for analysis.

Its CDR3 holds 14 amino acids, cysteine through phenylalanine. No coding sequence is recorded. On this clonotype itself: Its cognate antigen has yet to be identified.

From each donor, a roughly 2.6 ml peripheral blood sample was collected into PAXgene tubes and stored at -80 degrees C. Total RNA was isolated from whole blood with the PAXgene blood miRNA kit on an automated QIAcube, without T cell sorting. Peripheral blood from monozygotic twin pairs, either concordant or discordant for inflammatory bowel disease, underwent deep TCRalpha and TCRbeta repertoire profiling that used unique molecular barcoding. Smoking habits were recorded for all twin pairs, and each individual was classified as a current, former or never smoker. Library prep was done by 5' RACE. The input for every TCR library was around 4,000 ng of total RNA. cDNA was synthesized with SMARTScribe reverse transcriptase in eight separate reactions per sample. During cDNA synthesis, unique molecular identifiers containing a 6-nucleotide sample barcode were introduced by template switching. TCRalpha and TCRbeta cDNA was amplified by two nested PCRs of 16 and 9 cycles, with bead purification after each PCR. Before amplification, the cDNA was treated with uracil DNA-glycosylase and purified using the QIAquick PCR purification kit. The second PCR added Illumina TruSeq-compatible adapters along with sample-specific barcodes. Library quality and concentration were assessed using TapeStation and Qubit, and 4.5 to 5.5 ng of each library was pooled. Sequencing of pooled libraries was carried out on an Illumina HiSeq2500 single-index Rapid Run using 2 x 100 bp reads and custom sequencing primers. In the original analysis: MiGEC version 1.2.6 was used for UMI-based consensus assembly, which corrected PCR and sequencing errors. MiXCR version 2.1.1 handled V(D)J alignment, clonotype assembly and CDR3 extraction. To normalise gene usage, clonotype sharing and MAIT/NKT TCR abundance, the analysis used the top 1000, 10 000 and 20 000 clonotypes per sample. Diversity was computed as the inverse Simpson index with the vegan R package after downsampling to 27 000 UMIs. Paired Mann-Whitney U tests were applied to discordant twin pairs, with Benjamini-Hochberg correction for multiple testing. TCRdb reprocessed the reads, and each CDR3 protein sequence is entered once, without DNA. V and J calls and clone size were set by TCRdb, not the authors. The sample table records some 330,000 distinct CDR3 sequences. Roughly 5.2% of the sample lies in the top ten.

The study at large found these results: A decrease in TCRbeta repertoire diversity, as measured by inverse Simpson index, was observed in IBD patients compared with their healthy co-twins. Concordant and discordant twins showed no difference in repertoire similarity, possibly because of limited statistical power. Fewer clonotypes were shared with other individuals by IBD patients than by healthy twins, most markedly in patients showing signs of disease activity. Background noise and inter-individual variability may have been introduced into the repertoires by the differing immunosuppressive treatments among patients. No single strong signal or clonotype linked to IBD turned up in the results, so the idea that one exists was not supported. Distinction between different T cell subtypes could not be achieved in the analysis.

This TCR was recovered from a human donor with ulcerative colitis or Crohn's disease, or a healthy co-twin of an affected twin (not recorded which). The sequence joins TRBV12-3 or TRBV12-4 to TRBJ1-6; there is no DNA to check the TCRdb D call of TRBD1. Material for sequencing was blood. The CDR3 loop reads CASSQQGRNSPLHF.